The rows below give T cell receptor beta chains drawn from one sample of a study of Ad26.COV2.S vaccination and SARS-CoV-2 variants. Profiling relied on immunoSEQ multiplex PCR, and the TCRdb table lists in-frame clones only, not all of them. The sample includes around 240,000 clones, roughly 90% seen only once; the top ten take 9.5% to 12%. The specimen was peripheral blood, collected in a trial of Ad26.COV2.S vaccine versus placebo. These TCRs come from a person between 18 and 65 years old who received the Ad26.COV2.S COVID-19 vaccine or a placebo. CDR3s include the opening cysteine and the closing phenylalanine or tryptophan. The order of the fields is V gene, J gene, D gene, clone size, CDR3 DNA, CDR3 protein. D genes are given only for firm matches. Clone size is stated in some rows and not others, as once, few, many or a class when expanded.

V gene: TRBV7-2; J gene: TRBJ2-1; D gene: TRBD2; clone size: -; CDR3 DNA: TGTGCCAGCAGCTTAGTCGTCGGCGGGGGGGGTAATGAGCAGTTCTTC; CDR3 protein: CASSLVVGGGGNEQFF
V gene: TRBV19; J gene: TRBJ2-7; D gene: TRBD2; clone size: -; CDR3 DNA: TGTGCCAGTAGTATGTCCGCGGGAGAGTCCTACGAGCAGTACTTC; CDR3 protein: CASSMSAGESYEQYF
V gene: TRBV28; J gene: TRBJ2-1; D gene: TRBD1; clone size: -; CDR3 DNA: TGTGCCAGCAGCCAGGCCCGGGACAGGGCGAGTGAGCAGTTCTTC; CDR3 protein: CASSQARDRASEQFF
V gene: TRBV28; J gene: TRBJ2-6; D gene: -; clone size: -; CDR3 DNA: TGTGCCAGCAGCCGAGACCACTCTGGGGCCAACGTCCTGACTTTC; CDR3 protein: CASSRDHSGANVLTF
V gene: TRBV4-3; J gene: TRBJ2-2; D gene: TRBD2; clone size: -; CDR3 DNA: TGCGCCAGCAGCCAAGAAAGGAGCGGGATCACCGGGGAGCTGTTTTTT; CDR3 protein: CASSQERSGITGELFF
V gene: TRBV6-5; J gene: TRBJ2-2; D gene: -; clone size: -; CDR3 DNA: TGTGCCAGCAGAACAGGGGGGGACACCGGGGAGCTGTTTTTT; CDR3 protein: CASRTGGDTGELFF
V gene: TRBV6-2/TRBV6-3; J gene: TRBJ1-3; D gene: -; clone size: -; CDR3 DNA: TGTGCCAGCAGTTTCCGGTCGGGGCCTGCTGGAAACACCATATATTTT; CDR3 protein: CASSFRSGPAGNTIYF
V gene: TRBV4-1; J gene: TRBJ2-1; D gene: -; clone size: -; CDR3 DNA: TGCGCCAGCAGCCAAGAGGCGTTATACAATGAGCAGTTCTTC; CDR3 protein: CASSQEALYNEQFF
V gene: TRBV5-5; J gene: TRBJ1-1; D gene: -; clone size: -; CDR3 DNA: TGTGCCAGCAGCCCGAGCGGGGGCTTGAACACTGAAGCTTTCTTT; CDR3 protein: CASSPSGGLNTEAFF
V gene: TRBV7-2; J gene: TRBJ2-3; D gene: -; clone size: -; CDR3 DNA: TGTGCCAGCAGCTTAGTACCGCGCACAGATACGCAGTATTTT; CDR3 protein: CASSLVPRTDTQYF
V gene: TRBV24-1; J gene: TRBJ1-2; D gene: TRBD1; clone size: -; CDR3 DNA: TGTGCCACCAGTGAAAGGACAGGCGGCTACACCTTC; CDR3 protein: CATSERTGGYTF
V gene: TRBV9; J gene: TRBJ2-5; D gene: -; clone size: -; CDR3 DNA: TGTGCCAGCAGCGTAGAGCAGGAGACCCAGTACTTC; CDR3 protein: CASSVEQETQYF
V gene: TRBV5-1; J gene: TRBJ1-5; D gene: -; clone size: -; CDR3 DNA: TGCGCCAGCAGCTCTGGGGGACTTGGCAATCAGCCCCAGCATTTT; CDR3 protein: CASSSGGLGNQPQHF
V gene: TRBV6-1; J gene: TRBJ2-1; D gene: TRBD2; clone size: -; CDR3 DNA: TGTGCCAGCAGTGATCCGAGGGGGCGGGAGGGGAATGAGCAGTTCTTC; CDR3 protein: CASSDPRGREGNEQFF
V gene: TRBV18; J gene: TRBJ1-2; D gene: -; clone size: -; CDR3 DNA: TGTGCCAGCTCACCACAGGACTCCTCGAACTATGGCTACACCTTC; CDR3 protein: CASSPQDSSNYGYTF
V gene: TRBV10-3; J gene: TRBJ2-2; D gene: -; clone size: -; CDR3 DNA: TGTGCCATCCCCGATGGGGACCGAGCGAACACCGGGGAGCTGTTTTTT; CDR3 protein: CAIPDGDRANTGELFF
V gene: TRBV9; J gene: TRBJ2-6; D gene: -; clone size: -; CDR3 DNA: TGTGCCAGCAGCGTAGGCTCCCTACTGACATCCTCTGGGGCCAACGTCCTGACTTTC; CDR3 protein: CASSVGSLLTSSGANVLTF
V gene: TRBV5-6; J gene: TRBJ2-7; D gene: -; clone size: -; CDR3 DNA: TGTGCCAGCAGCTTGGTAGCAGGGCTCTTCTACGAGCAGTACTTC; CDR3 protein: CASSLVAGLFYEQYF
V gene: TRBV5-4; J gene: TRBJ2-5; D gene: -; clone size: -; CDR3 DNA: TGTGCCAGCAGCACCGACGGGACCCAGTACTTC; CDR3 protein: CASSTDGTQYF
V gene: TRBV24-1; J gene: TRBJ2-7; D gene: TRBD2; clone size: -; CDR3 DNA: TGTGCCACCAGTCGTGAGACTAGCGGGAGTTGGGAGCAGTACTTC; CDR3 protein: CATSRETSGSWEQYF
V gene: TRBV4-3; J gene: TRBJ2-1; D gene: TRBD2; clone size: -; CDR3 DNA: TGCGCCAGCAGCCCCGGGTCTAGCGGGACGGGTGAGCAGTTCTTC; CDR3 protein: CASSPGSSGTGEQFF
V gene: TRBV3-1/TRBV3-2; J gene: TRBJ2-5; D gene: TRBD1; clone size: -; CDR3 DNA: TGTGCCAGCAGCCATGGGCCGGGACAGGGGGCGGAGGAGACCCAGTACTTC; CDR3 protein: CASSHGPGQGAEETQYF
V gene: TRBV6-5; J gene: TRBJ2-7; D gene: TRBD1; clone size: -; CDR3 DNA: TGTGCCAGCAGTCCAGCACAGGGGGACTACGAGCAGTACTTC; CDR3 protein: CASSPAQGDYEQYF
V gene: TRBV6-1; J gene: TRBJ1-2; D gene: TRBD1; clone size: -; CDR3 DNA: TGTGCCAGCAGTGAAGGGGCAGGGGGTTCGGGCTACACCTTC; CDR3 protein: CASSEGAGGSGYTF
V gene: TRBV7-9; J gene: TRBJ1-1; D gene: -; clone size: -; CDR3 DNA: TGTGCCAGCAGCTTAGACCTGAACACTGAAGCTTTCTTT; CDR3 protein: CASSLDLNTEAFF
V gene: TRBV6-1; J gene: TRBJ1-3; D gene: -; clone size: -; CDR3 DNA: TGTGCCAGCAGTGAAGGGGCTCGAAACACCATATATTTT; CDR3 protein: CASSEGARNTIYF
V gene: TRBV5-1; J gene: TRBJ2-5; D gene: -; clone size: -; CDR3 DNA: TGCGCCAGCAAGAGCCCCCCAGCGGGTTATTTCCAAGAGACCCAGTACTTC; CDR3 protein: CASKSPPAGYFQETQYF
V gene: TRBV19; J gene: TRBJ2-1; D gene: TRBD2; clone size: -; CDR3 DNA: TGTGCCACTGCCGGACTAGCGGCTTACAATGAGCAGTTCTTC; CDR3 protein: CATAGLAAYNEQFF
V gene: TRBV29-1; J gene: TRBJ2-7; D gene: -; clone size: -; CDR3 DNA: TGCAGCGTTGAAGAGGAGAACTCCTACGAGCAGTACTTC; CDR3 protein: CSVEEENSYEQYF
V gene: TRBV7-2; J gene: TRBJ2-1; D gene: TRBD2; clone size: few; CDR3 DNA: TGTGCCAGCAGCTTTCGGGGGGGTTTCTCCTACAATGAGCAGTTCTTC; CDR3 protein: CASSFRGGFSYNEQFF
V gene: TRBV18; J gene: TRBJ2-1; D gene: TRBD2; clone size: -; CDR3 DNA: TGTGCCAGCTCACCCCCCGTCGGAGCGGGAGAGGGCAATGAGCAGTTCTTC; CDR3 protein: CASSPPVGAGEGNEQFF
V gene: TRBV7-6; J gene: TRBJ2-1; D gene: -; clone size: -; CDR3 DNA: TGTGCCAGCAGTGTTCAGGGGGGATACAATGAGCAGTTCTTC; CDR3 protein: CASSVQGGYNEQFF
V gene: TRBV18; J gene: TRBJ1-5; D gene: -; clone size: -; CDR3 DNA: TGTGCCAGCTCACCAGAGCTAGCTCAGCCCCAGCATTTT; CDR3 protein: CASSPELAQPQHF
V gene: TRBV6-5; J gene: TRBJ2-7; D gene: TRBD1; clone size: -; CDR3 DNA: TGTGCCAGCAGTTCTTGGACAGGGACGGGCGAGCAGTACTTC; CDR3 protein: CASSSWTGTGEQYF
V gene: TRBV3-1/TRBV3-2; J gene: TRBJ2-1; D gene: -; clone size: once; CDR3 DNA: TGTGCCAGCAGCCAAGGGGTTAGTCCCAATGAGCAGTTCTTC; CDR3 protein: CASSQGVSPNEQFF
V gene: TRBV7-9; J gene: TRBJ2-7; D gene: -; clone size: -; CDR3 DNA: TGTGCCAGCAGCACCCGGGGTAGCGGTGAGCTATCCTACGAGCAGTACTTC; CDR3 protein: CASSTRGSGELSYEQYF
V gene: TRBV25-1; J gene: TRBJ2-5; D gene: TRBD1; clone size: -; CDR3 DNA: TGTGCCAGCAGCCGGACAGGGCAAAGGGGGGAGACCCAGTACTTC; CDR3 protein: CASSRTGQRGETQYF
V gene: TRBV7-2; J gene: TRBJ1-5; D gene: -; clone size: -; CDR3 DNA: TGTGCCAGCAGCTTGACACTTAATAGCAATCAGCCCCAGCATTTT; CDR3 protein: CASSLTLNSNQPQHF
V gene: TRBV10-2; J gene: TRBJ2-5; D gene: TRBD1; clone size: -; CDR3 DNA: TGCGCCAGCGATGACAGGGGGGGGGAGACCCAGTACTTC; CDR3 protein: CASDDRGGETQYF
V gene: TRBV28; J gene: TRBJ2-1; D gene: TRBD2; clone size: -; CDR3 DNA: TGTGCCAGCAGCTCACAAGCGGGAGGGCCCTACAATGAGCAGTTCTTC; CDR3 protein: CASSSQAGGPYNEQFF
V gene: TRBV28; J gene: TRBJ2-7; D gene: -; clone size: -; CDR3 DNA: TGTGCCAGCAGTCCGACGGGGACTCGGACCTACGAGCAGTACTTC; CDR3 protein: CASSPTGTRTYEQYF
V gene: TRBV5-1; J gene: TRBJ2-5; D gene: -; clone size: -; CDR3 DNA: TGCGCCAGCACCGGCTACCAACAAGAGACCCAGTACTTC; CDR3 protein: CASTGYQQETQYF
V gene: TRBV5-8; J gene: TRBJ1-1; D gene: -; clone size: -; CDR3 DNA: TGTGCCAGCAGCTTGACAGGACGCATGAACACTGAAGCTTTCTTT; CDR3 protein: CASSLTGRMNTEAFF
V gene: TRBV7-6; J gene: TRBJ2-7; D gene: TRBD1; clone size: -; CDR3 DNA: TGTGCCAGCAGCTTGGGGACAGCAGCCTACGAGCAGTACTTC; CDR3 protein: CASSLGTAAYEQYF
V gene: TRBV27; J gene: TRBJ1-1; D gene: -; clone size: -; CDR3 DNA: TGTGCCAGCAGTTCTACAGGGGAAGCTTTCTTT; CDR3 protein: CASSSTGEAFF
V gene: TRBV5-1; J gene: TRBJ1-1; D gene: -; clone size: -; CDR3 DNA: TGCGCCAGCAGCTTACCAAACACTGAAGCTTTCTTT; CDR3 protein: CASSLPNTEAFF
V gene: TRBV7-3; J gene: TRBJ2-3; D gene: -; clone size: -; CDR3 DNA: TGTGCCAGCAGCTTCCTAGGGGATACGCAGTATTTT; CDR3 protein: CASSFLGDTQYF
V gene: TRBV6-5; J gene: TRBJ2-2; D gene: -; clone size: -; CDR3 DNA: TGTGCCAGCACAGGAACCGGGGAGCTGTTTTTT; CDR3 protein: CASTGTGELFF
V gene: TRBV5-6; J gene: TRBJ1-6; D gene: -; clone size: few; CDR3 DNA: TGTGCCAGCAGCTTGAGCGGGGCCGGGAATTCACCCCTCCACTTT; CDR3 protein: CASSLSGAGNSPLHF
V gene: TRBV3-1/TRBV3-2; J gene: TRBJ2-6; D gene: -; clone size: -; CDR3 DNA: TGTGCCAGCAGCCACCCCGGTCGGGAACCGGGGGCCAACGTCCTGACTTTC; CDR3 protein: CASSHPGREPGANVLTF
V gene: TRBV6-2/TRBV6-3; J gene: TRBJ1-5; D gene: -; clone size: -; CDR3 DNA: TGTGCCAGCAGTTTAGGAGTCAGCAATCAGCCCCAGCATTTT; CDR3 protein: CASSLGVSNQPQHF
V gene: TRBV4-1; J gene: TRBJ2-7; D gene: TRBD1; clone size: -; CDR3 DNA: TGCGCCAGCAGCTCGCCGGGACAGGGCTCCTACGAGCAGTACTTC; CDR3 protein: CASSSPGQGSYEQYF
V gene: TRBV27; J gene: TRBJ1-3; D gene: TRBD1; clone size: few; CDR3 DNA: TGTGCCAGCAAAAGACAGGGGATCGGAAACACCATATATTTT; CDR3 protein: CASKRQGIGNTIYF
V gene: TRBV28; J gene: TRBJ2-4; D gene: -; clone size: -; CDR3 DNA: TGTGCCAGCAGTTATCAGAAAAACATTCAGTACTTC; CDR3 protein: CASSYQKNIQYF
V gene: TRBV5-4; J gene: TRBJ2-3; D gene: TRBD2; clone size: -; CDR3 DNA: TGTGCCAGCAGCTGGGAACACGGCGGGAGGGGGCAGTATTTT; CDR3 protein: CASSWEHGGRGQYF
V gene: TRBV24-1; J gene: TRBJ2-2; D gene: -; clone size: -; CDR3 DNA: TGTGCCACCAGTGAAGGGCCCGGGGAGCTGTTTTTT; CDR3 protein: CATSEGPGELFF
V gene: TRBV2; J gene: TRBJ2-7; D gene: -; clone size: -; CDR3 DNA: TGTGCCAGCAGTGCTGACGGAGCCTACGAGCAGTACTTC; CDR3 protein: CASSADGAYEQYF
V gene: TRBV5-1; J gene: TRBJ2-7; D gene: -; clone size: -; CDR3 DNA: TGCGCCAGCAGCCCCGGCGGCGAGGCCGAGCAGTACTTC; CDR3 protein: CASSPGGEAEQYF